This section outlines one T cell receptor beta chain sequence together with its context. The antigen remains unidentified. Germline loops: CDR1 SGHTA, CDR2 FQGNSA. Trimming took 5 bases from V and 8 from J, leaving 15 bases between them. This CDR3 contains 13 residues. The entry originates in a study of blood T cells in healthy people across ages. Primers used in a second PCR of about 7 to 12 cycles were a sample-barcoded 5' primer and a J-beta primer mix. With 12 random nucleotides, a template-switch adaptor tagged each individual cDNA molecule. MiXCR, run by TCRdb on the 5' RACE reads, gives a single entry per CDR3 protein. The sample shows about 800,000 distinct CDR3 sequences, roughly 25% of them seen only once. Overall study findings and caveats: The study found more naive CD4+ cells and higher diversity in long-lived than aged donors.

The data also belong to a second study, concerning T cells of mothers and their children. That work states: Related mother-child pairs showed slightly, non-significantly higher overlap than unrelated pairs.

The genes are TRBV7-2 and TRBJ1-2; TRBD1 might be the D (5 bases). Sequencing was performed on blood. This TCR came from a boy aged 5-17 years in good health. In DNA, the CDR3 is TGTGCCAGCAGCGAGAACAGGTTGAGCGGCTACACCTTC. It is translated as CASSENRLSGYTF.